One TCR beta chain is described in this entry. Its antigen is unknown. No per-base quality is available; no much larger clone lies one base away. Trimming removed 5 bases from V and 6 bases from J; the gene matches leave 21 bases unexplained. CDR1 and CDR2 (LNHDA, SQIVND) derive from the germline V gene (reference sequence). The CDR3 has 19 amino acids, counting the end cysteine and phenylalanine. Just the 57-base CDR3 DNA is kept, in frame starting at base 1. This sample stems from a study of early T cells in non-severe SARS-CoV-2 infection (dated by TCRdb to 2020 to 2023). Notes on the research overall: Because TCR sequencing relied on bulk RNA taken from unsorted whole blood, pairing of alpha and beta chains was not possible.

Overall results and qualifications from the work: VDJdb matching was skewed toward anti-spike CD8 responses, so virus-specific expansions were likely underestimated and private and CD4 specificities were missed.

To prepare the library, 5' RACE was applied. Data came from a NextSeq 500. In the TCR library protocol, unique molecular identifiers were attached to individual cDNA molecules to correct for PCR bias and sequencing error. Both TCR alpha and beta chains were sequenced, and tight co-correlation was observed between alpha and beta sequence abundances in each sample. The authors processed their data as follows. Decombinator V4 was used to annotate the V gene, J gene and CDR3 of the TCR sequences. Expanded TCRs were defined as changing significantly between any two time points under a Poisson model with p below 0.0001. TCR abundances were normalised to the total number of TCRs sequenced per sample and were expressed as counts per million. TRAV1-2 paired with TRAJ12, TRAJ20 or TRAJ33 defined MAIT TCRs, while TRAV10 paired with TRAJ18 defined iNKT TCRs. VDJdb, accessed on 1 November 2021, was searched for TCRs annotated for CMV, EBV and SARS-CoV-2, and TCRs annotated for more than one antigen were excluded. Using fastp trimming at Q25 and MiXCR clonotype assembly, TCRdb reanalyzed the public sequencing data and kept in-frame beta chains. Rows with one shared CDR3 protein collapse into an entry with the most common genes and DNA. The V and J calls and clone size are TCRdb's, not the authors'. In this sample the table shows tens of thousands of distinct CDR3 sequences, approximately 14% of which occur a single time. The top ten clonotypes cover about 4% of the sample.

The study was a case-control design nested within a healthcare worker cohort in London, UK, with weekly nasopharyngeal swab PCR tests and blood sampling. Healthcare workers were recruited during the week of the UK lockdown, between 23 and 31 March 2020, and followed weekly for up to roughly 15 weeks. The material sequenced was whole blood, taken at baseline. This receptor was taken from an adult who was a healthcare worker with PCR-confirmed SARS-CoV-2 infection or an uninfected control (not recorded which). Here the chain combines TRBV19 and TRBJ2-3; 9 bases in between match TRBD2. The CDR3: CASSDPHGASGTTRDTQYF. The DNA sequence is TGTGCCAGTAGTGACCCCCATGGGGCTAGCGGGACCACACGGGATACGCAGTATTTT. With the rest looked up from the reference TRBV19 and TRBJ2-3 genes rather than sequenced, the full variable domain is DGGITQSPKYLFRKEGQNVTLSCEQNLNHDAMYWYRQDPGQGLRLIYYSQIVNDFQKGDIAEGYSVSREKKESFPLTVTSAQKNPTAFYLCASSDPHGASGTTRDTQYFGPGTRLTVL.